This TCR beta chain was captured in a study of blood T cell repertoires in COVID-19 (TCRdb year 2020). Study-wide context: The collaborator samples originated in the United States, Italy and Spain and spanned the acute and convalescent phases of COVID-19. The samples were drawn from two sources: the first 160 participants of the ongoing ImmuneRACE study, and fewer than 1,500 subjects contributed by 6 global collaborators. The sample metadata nearly always contained a de-identified subject ID, COVID-19 status, age in years and sex. Deeply sampled blood TCRbeta repertoires from subjects exposed to, actively infected with, or recovered from COVID-19 were included in the dataset. Where available, HLA class I and class II types were taken from metadata supplied by the sample provider and were not determined by assay-based typing. The material from the prospective study consisted of cDNA or gDNA derived from T cells, B-cell-depleted T cells, or PBMCs. A freely available public database, intended as a resource for researchers studying the immune response to SARS-CoV-2, is where the repertoires were released.

Overall results and qualifications from the work: Clinical and demographic metadata were provided uncurated, with the amount varying by source and participant.

The immunoSEQ Assay, a bias-controlled multiplex PCR, was used to amplify TCRbeta CDR3 regions from genomic DNA. Per the authors' processing: The number of nucleated cells in each sample was estimated from the amplification of reference gene primers within the assay. Sequence reads were collapsed and filtered to measure the absolute abundance of every unique TCRbeta CDR3 rearrangement. For each sample, productive Simpson clonality was calculated by taking the square root of Simpson's diversity index across productive rearrangements. TCRdb mirrors the immuneACCESS table, restricted to in-frame sequences. Some clones are absent from its copies; in checked studies, under half trace to an unresolved V gene, and the reason for the others is unknown. V, J and clone size are taken as reported in that table, and D and trimming were inferred from the DNA itself. Present in this sample are about 140,000 clones, about 83% of which were seen just once. The ten biggest clones cover around 9% of the sample.

The germline V gene encodes CDR1 SGHAT and CDR2 FQNNGV. From its cysteine to its phenylalanine, the CDR3 spans 14 amino acids. Solely the CDR3 DNA is kept, with 42 bases framed from the first base. Trimming removed 4 bases from V and 4 bases from J; the gene matches leave 5 bases unexplained. One collaborating source in Seattle enrolled patients while the patients were actively infected and followed the patients over time throughout the course of disease. Collaborating institutions collected whole blood in K2EDTA tubes following their own protocols. Collaborator samples were shipped for TCRbeta analysis as frozen whole blood, isolated PBMCs, or DNA extracted from either sample type. Remarks on this clone: The target of this receptor is not known. Base-call qualities are not available, and no considerably larger clone is one nucleotide away.

This TCR was sampled from a man aged 30 to 39 with COVID-19, enrolled during active disease. This chain is built from TRBV11-2 and TRBJ1-1, and 8 junctional nucleotides match TRBD1. Sequences were obtained from peripheral blood. The nucleotides are TGTGCCAGCAGCTACTACAGGGGGGGCACTGAAGCTTTCTTT. It specifies CASSYYRGGTEAFF.